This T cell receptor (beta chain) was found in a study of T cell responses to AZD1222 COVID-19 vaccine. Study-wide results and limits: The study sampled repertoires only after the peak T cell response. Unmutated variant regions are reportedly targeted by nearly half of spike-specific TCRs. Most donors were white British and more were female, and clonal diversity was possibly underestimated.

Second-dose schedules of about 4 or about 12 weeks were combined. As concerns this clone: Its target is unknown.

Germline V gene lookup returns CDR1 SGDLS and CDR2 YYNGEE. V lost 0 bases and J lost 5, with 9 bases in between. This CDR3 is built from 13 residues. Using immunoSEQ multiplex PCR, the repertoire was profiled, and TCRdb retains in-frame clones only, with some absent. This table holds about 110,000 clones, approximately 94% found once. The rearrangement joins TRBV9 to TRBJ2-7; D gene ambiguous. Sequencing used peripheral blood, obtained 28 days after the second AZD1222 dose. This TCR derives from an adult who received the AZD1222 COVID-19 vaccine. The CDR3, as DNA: TGTGCCAGCAGCGTAGTTTGGGGTGACGAGCAGTACTTC. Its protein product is CASSVVWGDEQYF. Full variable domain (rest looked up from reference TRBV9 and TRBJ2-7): DSGVTQTPKHLITATGQRVTLRCSPRSGDLSVYWYQQSLDQGLQFLIQYYNGEERAKGNILERFSAQQFPDLHSELNLSSLELGDSALYFCASSVVWGDEQYFGPGTRLTVT.